This entry concerns a single TCR beta chain. Treatment indicated: preoperative locoregional IRX-2 cytokine immunotherapy. Sequencing used immunoSEQ multiplex PCR; TCRdb keeps in-frame clones, though not all of them. The repertoire holds 28,000 or so clones, with 90% as singletons. The data stem from a study of preoperative IRX-2 immunotherapy in early breast cancer. This receptor was identified in a human donor with breast cancer. The sample here was taken from a patient treated with IRX-2 immunotherapy.

The CDR3 protein is CASSFFPALVGNQPQHF. In DNA form, the CDR3 reads TGTGCCAGCAGCTTCTTCCCGGCCCTCGTTGGAAATCAGCCCCAGCATTTT. The chain employs TRBV7-8 and TRBJ1-5; D is unresolved. The germline V gene has CDR1 SGHVS and CDR2 FQNEAQ. The V and J ends lost 3 bases and 4 bases respectively, with 19 bases between them. This CDR3 is 17 amino acids long.